This T cell receptor beta chain was found in a study of spatial heterogeneity in lung cancer (dated by TCRdb to about 2019). Concerning the study at large: Beta-chain transcripts were consistently detected in greater numbers than alpha-chain transcripts, which likely reflects a higher abundance of beta-chain transcripts. At surgery, both alpha and beta chains were TCR-sequenced in 200 to 250 tumor regions, approximately 64 matched nontumor lung samples and some 56 PBMC samples. Nonsynonymous mutation counts, determined by whole-exome sequencing of tumor tissue, were related to features of the TCR repertoire. In the raw uncorrected reads, each unique combination of TCR and UMI appeared on average more than ten times. In non-small cell lung cancer, the study quantitatively compared TCR alpha and beta repertoires across several tumor regions, matched nontumor lung, and blood.

This clonotype was detected many times. No cognate antigen has been identified for it. Base qualities are missing; no much larger clone stands one base away. The library was obtained by 5' RACE. The sequencer listed for this sample is NextSeq 500. The TCR library protocol attached a unique molecular identifier to each TCR cDNA molecule to allow correction of PCR and sequencing errors. Per the original workflow: TCR identification, UMI-based error correction and CDR3 extraction were all carried out with Decombinator tools. Expanded TCRs were defined as those above a frequency of 2 per 1,000, corresponding to the top 1% of the tumor frequency distribution. Rényi diversity was computed with the R vegan package after subsampling each repertoire 100 times to 5,000 TCRs. CDR3 similarity networks were built from amino acid triplet string-kernel similarity, with CDR3s being connected when pairwise similarity was above 0.82. TCRdb took the public reads, trimmed them with fastp at Q25, ran MiXCR for clone calling and kept in-frame beta chains. Identical CDR3 proteins give one entry, which carries the most common genes and DNA. V and J calls and clone size were set by TCRdb, not the authors. The sample yields several thousand distinct CDR3 sequences; roughly a sixth were counted once. Of the sample, roughly 16% falls within the top ten clones.

Read against the paper, the sample's time point label means: sample taken at primary tumor resection. Samples were obtained from around 72 patients with early-stage, untreated non-small cell lung cancer from the lung TRACERx cohort. Without any cell sorting, TCR sequencing was performed on whole RNA extracted either from tumor and nontumor lung tissue or from cryopreserved PBMC samples. Patients were selected for TCR sequencing only if sufficient RNA was available from at least two tumor regions. Before selection, tumor and adjacent nontumor lung specimens were reviewed by a lung pathologist. The paper's findings and limits, for the study overall: Additional single-cell paired TCR alpha and beta sequencing was considered necessary to confirm, at a functional level, the hypothesis that regional TCRs recognize regional mutations.

The TCR sequence derives from a male donor with early-stage non-small cell lung cancer. The sequenced sample was normal lung tissue next to the tumor, obtained at surgery.

DNA sequence: TGTGCCAGCAGCTTAGATGGGACACTCGATACGCAGTATTTT. Protein translation: CASSLDGTLDTQYF. This chain joins TRBV7-2 to TRBJ2-3, and the D gene may be TRBD1, 6 bases matching. CDR1 and CDR2 are drawn from the germline V gene: SGHTA, FQGNSA. The CDR3 runs 14 amino acids, cysteine and phenylalanine included. Solely the CDR3 DNA is kept, with 42 bases framed from the first base. Trimming costs V 1 base and J 6 bases, and their ends lie 11 bases apart.